The T cell receptor (beta chain) described here comes from a study of identical twins. Study-wide findings and caveats: Reduced insertions were recorded for abundant cord blood beta clonotypes, with no such pattern in memory repertoires. There was more out-of-frame TCR alpha sharing in monozygotic twins than models estimated. Zero-insertion results could be subject to partial confounding by invariant MAIT and iNKT cells.

TCRdb called the 5' RACE reads again in MiXCR, with one record for every CDR3 protein. The data contain more than 650,000 distinct CDR3 sequences, roughly 6% of them singletons. This clonotype has a count of ten or more. As yet, its antigen is unknown. The CDR3 is made up of 12 amino acids. The germline V and J ends were trimmed by 6 bases and 5 bases, with 10 bases remaining between them. Germline V gene lookup returns CDR1 ENHRY and CDR2 SYGVKD. The chain is built from TRBV10-3 and TRBJ2-5, with unresolved D. The origin of this receptor is a man between 18 and 35 years old in good health. Sequences were obtained from naive T cells sorted from blood. For the CDR3, the DNA is TGTGCCATCAGCTCAGGATTGGAGACCCAGTACTTC. Amino acid sequence: CAISSGLETQYF.